This T cell receptor beta chain was sequenced for a study of blood T cell repertoires in COVID-19. Background on the study: Samples of COVID-19 (acute and convalescent) were obtained from the United States, Italy and Spain.

The CDR3 length is 17 residues. Per germline, CDR1 LGHNA and CDR2 YNFKEQ. The V gene lost 3 bases and the J gene lost 0 bases, with 12 bases spanning the gap. In the original analysis: It was from reference gene primer amplification that nucleated cell counts were estimated. Here immunoSEQ multiplex PCR was the method, and the copy in TCRdb shows in-frame clones only, minus some. V, J and clone size were drawn from that table, and D and trimming were deduced from the DNA. The data show roughly 230,000 clones, about 85% seen once. This clonotype originated in a woman aged 55-70 years with active or convalescent COVID-19. This rearrangement joins TRBV4-2 to TRBJ2-6, with a weak D call TRBD1 (5 bases). Sequencing was performed on peripheral blood. CDR3 region: CASSQLTERSGANVLTF. CDR3 nucleotides: TGTGCCAGCAGCCAGCTGACAGAACGCTCTGGGGCCAACGTCCTGACTTTC.